This T cell receptor (beta chain) appears in the sequencing data of a study of Tregs in tolerant kidney transplant recipients. The CDR3 has 14 amino acids. V was shortened by 6 bases and J by 4 bases, with 12 bases between the two germline ends. Germline CDR1 and CDR2: MGHDK and SYGVNS. Here immunoSEQ multiplex PCR was the method, and the copy in TCRdb shows in-frame clones only, minus some. The top ten hold about 0.36% of the sample, which has under 50,000 clones, over 95% seen once. Study results and caveats: Validation in larger populations is needed because few patients were studied.

Points on this clone: Its specificity is not known.

V and J are TRBV25-1 and TRBJ2-2, with a tentative D call TRBD2 (7 bases). The sequencing sample was made of Tregs from blood cultured with allogeneic cells. This TCR was sampled from a human donor in good health. CDR3 nucleotides: TGTGCCAGCAGGGGGGGGCCGGGCACCGGGGAGCTGTTTTTT. It encodes CASRGGPGTGELFF.